The 3 T cell receptor beta chains reported below all come from one sample, sequenced in a study of regulatory and conventional T cells in RAG deficiency. Repertoires were generated with immunoSEQ multiplex PCR, while TCRdb's copy carries only in-frame clones and drops some. The data contain about 50,000 clones, 85% to 90% of them seen just once; the ten biggest clones take up 0.51%. Conventional CD4+ T cells were sorted from blood as CD25-low CD127-high cells. These sequences were also reported in another study, on regulatory T cells. That study adds: The primer mix had 52 TRBV and 13 TRBJ primers.

The sample comprised CD4+ effector T cells sorted from blood. Receptors originate from a human donor in good health.

This chain joins TRBV6-1 and TRBJ1-6, with D possibly TRBD1 on 6 matching bases. Germline lookup yields CDR1 MNHNS and CDR2 SASEGT. The CDR3 has 13 residues. The V end was cut by 7 bases, the J end by 8 bases, with 12 bases between. The CDR3 loop reads CASKQGRHSPLHF. CDR3 sequence (DNA): TGTGCCAGCAAACAGGGTCGTCATTCACCCCTCCACTTT.

The chain is built from TRBV12-5 and TRBJ1-5, with D unresolved. CDR1 and CDR2 (germline): LGHNT, FRNRAP. This CDR3 is built from 13 residues. V lost 2 bases and J 8 bases, leaving 10 bases between the germline ends. CDR3 sequence: CASGLYEYKPQHF. The CDR3 nucleotides read TGTGCTAGTGGTTTGTACGAATACAAGCCCCAGCATTTT.

This clone has a handful of counts. The V call is TRBV29-1, the J call TRBJ1-2, with D perhaps TRBD1 (6 bases). CDR1 and CDR2 (germline): SQVTM, ANQGSEA. The CDR3 has 12 residues. The V end was cut by 5 bases, the J end by 3 bases, with 10 bases between. The CDR3 sequence: CSVRAGDYGYTF. The CDR3 DNA is TGCAGCGTTAGGGCAGGGGACTATGGCTACACCTTC.